This T cell receptor (beta chain) was found in a study of cytomegalovirus exposure and HLA in healthy donors. The sample holds a few counts of this clone. The CDR3 consists of 15 residues. Germline CDR1 is SGHRS and CDR2 is YFSETQ. The V end lost 0 bases, the J end lost 4 bases, and 13 bases lay between the germline ends. The PCR had 60 Vbeta and 13 Jbeta primers. Only in-frame clones appear in the TCRdb table, and some are missing; sequencing was by immunoSEQ multiplex PCR. The table has over 100,000 clones, around four fifths seen once; the top ten hold 2.5% to 3%. The gene calls are TRBV5-1 and TRBJ1-2; D gene ambiguous. The TCR comes from a man aged 35-49 years in good health and CMV-seronegative. Input material: PBMCs. The CDR3 nucleotides are TGCGCCAGCAGCTTGGGTCGGGGAAGGAGCTATGGCTACACCTTC. It encodes CASSLGRGRSYGYTF.